The T cell receptor beta chain described here comes from a study of CD8 T cells in Susac syndrome. Germline V gene lookup returns CDR1 SGHRS and CDR2 YFSETQ. This CDR3 has 17 amino acids. The junction had 11 bases not matched to a gene; V was cut back by 3 bases and J by 8 bases. Random hexamers were used to reverse transcribe the RNA input (about 0.5 to 1 ug). TCR beta CDR3 was amplified by immunoSEQ multiplex PCR. This amplification extended across 54 Vbeta and 13 Jbeta segments. TCRdb reprocessed the immunoSEQ multiplex PCR reads with MiXCR, giving one entry per CDR3 protein. Among 300,000 or so distinct CDR3 sequences listed, about 90% were seen once. A word on this clonotype: What it recognizes is unknown.

Points from the study as a whole: Only a relatively small number of individuals were included in the TCR sequencing and HLA analysis.

The receptor was isolated from a human donor with multiple sclerosis. V and J are TRBV5-1 and TRBJ2-4; TRBD2 matches at 13 bases. The sample was CD4+ T cells from PBMCs. The CDR3 here is CASSSRLAGGRGDIQYF. The CDR3 DNA reads as TGCGCCAGCAGCTCGAGACTAGCGGGAGGCCGCGGGGACATTCAGTACTTC.